This T cell receptor beta chain appears in the sequencing data of a study of Ad26.COV2.S vaccination and SARS-CoV-2 variants. The wider study: Ad26.COV2.S shots went into the muscle once or twice, 56 days apart.

Specified treatment: some 19 received Ad26.COV2.S at low or high dose, single or two shots; 5 received placebo; per-sample allocation not given. Specimens were obtained on day 63 following the first vaccine or placebo injection. Data came from immunoSEQ multiplex PCR; TCRdb stores just in-frame clones and leaves some out. The sample includes over 300,000 clones, about four fifths of them seen just once. The sample was peripheral blood, taken in a trial of Ad26.COV2.S vaccine versus placebo. The source is a person between 18 and 59 years old who received the Ad26.COV2.S COVID-19 vaccine or a placebo.

The DNA of the CDR3 is TGTGCCAGCAGCTTGGGAACAGGGAGGACTGAAGCTTTCTTT. Its translation: CASSLGTGRTEAFF. This chain joins TRBV5-5 and TRBJ1-1, with D tentatively TRBD1 (6 bases). The V gene's germline CDR1 is SGHKS and CDR2 YYEKEE (reference sequence). The CDR3 runs 14 residues. The V end was cut by 0 bases, the J end by 5 bases, with 11 bases between.